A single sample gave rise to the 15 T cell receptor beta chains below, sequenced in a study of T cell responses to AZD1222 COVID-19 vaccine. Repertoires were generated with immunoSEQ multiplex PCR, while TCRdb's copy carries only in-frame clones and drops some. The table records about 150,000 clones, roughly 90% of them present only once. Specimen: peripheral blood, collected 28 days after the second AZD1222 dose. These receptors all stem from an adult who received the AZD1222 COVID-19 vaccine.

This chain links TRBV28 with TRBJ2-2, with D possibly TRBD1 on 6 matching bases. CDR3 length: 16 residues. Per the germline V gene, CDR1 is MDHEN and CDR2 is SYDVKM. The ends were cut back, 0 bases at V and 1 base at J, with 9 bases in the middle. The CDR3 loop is CASSLWDSKNTGELFF. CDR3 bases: TGTGCCAGCAGTTTATGGGACAGCAAGAACACCGGGGAGCTGTTTTTT.

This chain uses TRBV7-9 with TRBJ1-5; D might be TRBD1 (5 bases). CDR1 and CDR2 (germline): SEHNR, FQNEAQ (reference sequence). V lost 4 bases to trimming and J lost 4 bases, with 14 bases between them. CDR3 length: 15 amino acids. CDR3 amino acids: CASSSGLEINQPQHF. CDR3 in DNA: TGTGCCAGCAGCTCGGGACTGGAAATAAATCAGCCCCAGCATTTT.

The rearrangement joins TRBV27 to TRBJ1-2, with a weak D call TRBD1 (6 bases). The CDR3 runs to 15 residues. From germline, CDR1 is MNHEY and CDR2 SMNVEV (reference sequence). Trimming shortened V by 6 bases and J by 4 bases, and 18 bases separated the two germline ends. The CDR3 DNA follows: TGTGCCAGCAGATCTCCAGGGGCGAACAGCTATGGCTACACCTTC. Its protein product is CASRSPGANSYGYTF.

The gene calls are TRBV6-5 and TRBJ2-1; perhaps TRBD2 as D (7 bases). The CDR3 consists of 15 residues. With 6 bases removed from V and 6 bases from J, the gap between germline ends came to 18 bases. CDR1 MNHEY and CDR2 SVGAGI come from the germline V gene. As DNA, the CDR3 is TGTGCCAGCAGCTGGGGAGTAGGGGGGGCCAATGAGCAGTTCTTC. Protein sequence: CASSWGVGGANEQFF.

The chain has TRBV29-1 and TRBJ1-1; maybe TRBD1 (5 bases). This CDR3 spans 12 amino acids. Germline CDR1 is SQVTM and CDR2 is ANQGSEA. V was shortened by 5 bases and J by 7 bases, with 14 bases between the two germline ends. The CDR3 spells CSVLFQGGEAFF. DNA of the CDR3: TGCAGCGTTTTGTTTCAGGGTGGTGAAGCTTTCTTT.

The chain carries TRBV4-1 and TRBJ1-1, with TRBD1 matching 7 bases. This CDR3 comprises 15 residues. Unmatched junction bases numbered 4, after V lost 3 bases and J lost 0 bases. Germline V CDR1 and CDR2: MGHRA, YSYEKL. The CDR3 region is CASSHDGQVNTEAFF. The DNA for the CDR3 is TGCGCCAGCAGCCACGACGGACAGGTGAACACTGAAGCTTTCTTT.

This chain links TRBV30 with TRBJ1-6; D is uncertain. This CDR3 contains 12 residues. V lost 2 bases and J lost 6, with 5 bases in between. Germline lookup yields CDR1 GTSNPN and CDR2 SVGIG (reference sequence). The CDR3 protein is CAWSRTNSPLHF. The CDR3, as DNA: TGTGCCTGGAGTCGGACTAATTCACCCCTCCACTTT. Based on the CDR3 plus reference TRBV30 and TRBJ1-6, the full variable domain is SQTIHQWPATLVQPVGSPLSLECTVEGTSNPNLYWYRQAAGRGLQLLFYSVGIGQISSEVPQNLSASRPQDRQFILSSKKLLLSDSGFYLCAWSRTNSPLHFGNGTRLTVT.

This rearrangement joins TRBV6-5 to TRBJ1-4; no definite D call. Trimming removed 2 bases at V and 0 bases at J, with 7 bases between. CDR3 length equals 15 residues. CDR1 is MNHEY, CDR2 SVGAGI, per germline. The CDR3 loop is CASSYAGSTNEKLFF. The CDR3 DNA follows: TGTGCCAGCAGTTACGCAGGCTCAACTAATGAAAAACTGTTTTTT.

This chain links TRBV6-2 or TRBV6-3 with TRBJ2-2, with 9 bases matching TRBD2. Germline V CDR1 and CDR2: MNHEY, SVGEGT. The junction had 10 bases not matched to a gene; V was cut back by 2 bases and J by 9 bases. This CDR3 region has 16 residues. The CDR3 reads CASSYNFASGIRELFF. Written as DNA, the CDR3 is TGTGCCAGCAGTTACAATTTCGCTAGCGGGATCAGGGAGCTGTTTTTT.

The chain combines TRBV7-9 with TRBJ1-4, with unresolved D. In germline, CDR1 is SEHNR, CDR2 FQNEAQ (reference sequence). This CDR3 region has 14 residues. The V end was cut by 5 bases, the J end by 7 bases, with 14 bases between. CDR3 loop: CASSNYVVGEKLFF. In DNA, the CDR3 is TGTGCCAGCAGCAACTATGTCGTCGGTGAAAAACTGTTTTTT.

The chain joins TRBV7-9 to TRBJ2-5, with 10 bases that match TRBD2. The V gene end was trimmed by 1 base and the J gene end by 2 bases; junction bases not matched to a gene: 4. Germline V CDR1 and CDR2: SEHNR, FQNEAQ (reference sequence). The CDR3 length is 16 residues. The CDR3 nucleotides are TGTGCCAGCAGCTTAGGGCTAGCGGGGGATCAAGAGACCCAGTACTTC. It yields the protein CASSLGLAGDQETQYF.

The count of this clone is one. The DNA of the CDR3 is TGTGCCAGCTCACCGACGTCGACCAATGAGCAGTTCTTC. This sequence encodes CASSPTSTNEQFF. The chain has TRBV18 and TRBJ2-1, with D hard to call. This CDR3 spans 13 amino acids. Trimming stripped 3 bases from V and 6 bases from J, with 9 bases between. In germline, CDR1 is KGHSH, CDR2 LQKENI.

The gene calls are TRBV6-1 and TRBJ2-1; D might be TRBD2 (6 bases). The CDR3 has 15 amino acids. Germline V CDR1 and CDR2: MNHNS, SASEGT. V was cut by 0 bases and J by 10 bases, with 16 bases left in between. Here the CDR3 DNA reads TGTGCCAGCAGTGAAGCACCTCGGAGGGGTAACGAGCAGTTCTTC. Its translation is CASSEAPRRGNEQFF.

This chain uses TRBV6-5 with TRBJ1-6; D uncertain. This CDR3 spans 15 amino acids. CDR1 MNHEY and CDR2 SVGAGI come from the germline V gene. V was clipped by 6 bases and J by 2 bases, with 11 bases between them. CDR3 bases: TGTGCCAGCAGACTAGTTCCTACCTATAATTCACCCCTCCACTTT. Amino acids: CASRLVPTYNSPLHF.

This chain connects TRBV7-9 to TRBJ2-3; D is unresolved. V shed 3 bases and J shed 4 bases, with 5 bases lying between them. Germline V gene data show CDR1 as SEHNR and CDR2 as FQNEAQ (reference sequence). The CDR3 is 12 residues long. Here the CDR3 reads CASSFLSDTQYF. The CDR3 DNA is TGTGCCAGCAGCTTTCTCTCAGATACGCAGTATTTT.